This T cell receptor beta chain was captured in a study of neurological immune-mediated disorders. Specified time point: longitudinal time-point 2. Study observations and caveats: When repertoires were grouped phylogenetically, those of 18 of 34 multiple sclerosis patients fell into one related-CDR3 cluster, a possible signature.

The CDR3 extends over 15 amino acids. CDR1 and CDR2 from the germline V gene are SGHRS and YFSETQ. Trimming removed 4 bases from V and 5 bases from J, with 15 bases in between. 5'RACE with 10-nucleotide random UMIs generated the cDNA. Over 190 million TCR-beta sequences from 15-18 subjects came out of each sequencing run. TCRdb ran MiXCR on the 5' RACE reads and lists one entry per CDR3 protein. The sample lists about 80,000 distinct CDR3 sequences, over 4.5% seen once, with 7.9% in the top ten. This clonotype has at least ten counts. The antigen is not known. The clonotype originates from a woman aged 55-70 years with multiple sclerosis. The chain couples TRBV5-1 to TRBJ1-4; weak D call: TRBD1 (6 bases). Specimen: PBMCs. CDR3 DNA: TGCGCCAGCAGCCTGTGGACAGCCAGGAATGAAAAACTGTTTTTT. Its translation is CASSLWTARNEKLFF.